This T cell receptor beta chain was identified in a study of cytomegalovirus exposure and HLA in healthy donors. About the research overall: Of several hundred genotyped donors, about 80% grouped in the Caucasian-associated ancestry cluster.

The CDR3 sequence is 16 residues long. J gave up 5 bases and V 4 bases, and 8 bases lay outside the gene matches. Germline assignment: CDR1 SGHRS and CDR2 YFSETQ. A multiplex PCR was run with 60 Vbeta primers and 13 Jbeta primers. TCRdb's table, derived via immunoSEQ multiplex PCR, lists solely in-frame clones and lacks some. Listed are 150,000 to 200,000 clones; approximately 0.72% falls within the top ten. The sample comprised PBMCs. The rearrangement joins TRBV5-1 to TRBJ2-2; TRBD2 matches 10 bases. The TCR comes from a young woman in good health and CMV-seropositive. This CDR3 reads CASSPSSGRITGELFF. DNA of the CDR3: TGCGCCAGCAGCCCCTCTAGCGGGAGAATTACCGGGGAGCTGTTTTTT.